The sequence of this T cell receptor (beta chain) was determined in a study of cytotoxic CD8 clonotypes in ibrutinib-treated CLL. Across the whole study: Recorded responses included approximately 25 partial and 2 complete; following median around 68 months, approximately 14 stayed remitted and around 12 progressed.

Germline CDR1 is MNHNY and CDR2 is SVGAGI (reference sequence). The V end was cut by 1 base, the J end by 4 bases, with 16 bases between. This CDR3 is built from 16 residues. Repertoires were generated with immunoSEQ multiplex PCR, while TCRdb's copy carries only in-frame clones and drops some. The sample lists around 310,000 clones, almost 80% occurring once. The sequences come from PBMCs, collected before ibrutinib treatment. V and J are TRBV6-6 and TRBJ1-1, with D possibly being TRBD1 (5 bases). The TCR sequence derives from a human donor with chronic lymphocytic leukemia. The CDR3 here is CASSYWRGTSGTEAFF. The CDR3 DNA is TGTGCCAGCAGTTACTGGAGGGGTACATCGGGCACTGAAGCTTTCTTT.